The entry that follows covers one TCR beta chain sequence. What it binds is not known. This sample is drawn from a study of OX40 agonist ivuxolimab in advanced cancers. Overall study: Aged about 20 to 85 with a mean of roughly 65 years, they were about 78% male. Overall study findings and caveats: Some nonresponders also had low normalized T-cell clonal expansion.

Excluded were patients having autoimmune disease history or systemic immunosuppression. Germline V gene sequence: CDR1 SGHTA, CDR2 FQGTGA. Trimming took 1 base from V and 2 from J, leaving 12 bases between them. CDR3 length equals 16 residues. Some clones are missing from TCRdb's copy, which holds only in-frame ones; the method was immunoSEQ multiplex PCR. Here the sample spans roughly 20,000 clones, roughly 84% being singletons. The rearrangement links TRBV7-3 to TRBJ1-5; D might be TRBD1 (5 bases). The clonotype was recovered from an adult with an advanced solid tumor such as melanoma, head and neck, liver or kidney cancer. Here the sequenced sample was CD4+ or CD8+ T cells sorted from blood, taken in a trial of the OX40 agonist ivuxolimab. CDR3 residues: CASSLIPGTGNQPQHF. CDR3 nucleotide sequence: TGTGCCAGCAGCTTAATTCCGGGGACCGGCAATCAGCCCCAGCATTTT. The full variable domain, completed using reference TRBV7-3 and TRBJ1-5, is GAGVSQTPSNKVTEKGKYVELRCDPISGHTALYWYRQSLGQGPEFLIYFQGTGAADDSGLPNDRFFAVRPEGSVSTLKIQRTERGDSAVYLCASSLIPGTGNQPQHFGDGTRLSIL.